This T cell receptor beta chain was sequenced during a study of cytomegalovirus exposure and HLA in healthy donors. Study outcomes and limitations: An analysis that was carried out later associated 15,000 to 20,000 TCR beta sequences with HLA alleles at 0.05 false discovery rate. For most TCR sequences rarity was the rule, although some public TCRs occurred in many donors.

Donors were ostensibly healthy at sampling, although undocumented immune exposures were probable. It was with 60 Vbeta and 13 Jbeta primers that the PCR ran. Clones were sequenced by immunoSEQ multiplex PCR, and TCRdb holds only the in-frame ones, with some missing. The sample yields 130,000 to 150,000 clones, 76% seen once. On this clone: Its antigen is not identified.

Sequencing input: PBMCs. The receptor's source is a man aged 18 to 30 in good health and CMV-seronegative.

The CDR3 DNA follows: TGTGCCAGCAGTTACAATACTATGAATTCACCCCTCCACTTT. Residues: CASSYNTMNSPLHF. The chain combines TRBV6-5 with TRBJ1-6; unclear D gene. Between the trimmed V and J ends, which lost 2 bases and 7 bases, there was a span of 9 bases. The germline CDR1 and CDR2 sequences are MNHEY and SVGAGI. The CDR3 covers 14 residues.